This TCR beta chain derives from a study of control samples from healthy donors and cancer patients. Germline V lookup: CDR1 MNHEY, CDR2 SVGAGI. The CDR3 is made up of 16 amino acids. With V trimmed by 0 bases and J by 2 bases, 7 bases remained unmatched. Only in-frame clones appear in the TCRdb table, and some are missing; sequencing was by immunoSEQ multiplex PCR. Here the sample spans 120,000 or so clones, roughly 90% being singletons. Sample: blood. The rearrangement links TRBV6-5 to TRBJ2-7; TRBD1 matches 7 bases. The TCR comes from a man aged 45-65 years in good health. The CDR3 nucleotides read TGTGCCAGCAGTTACTCGGGACAGAGAAGCCCCTACGAGCAGTACTTC. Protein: CASSYSGQRSPYEQYF.